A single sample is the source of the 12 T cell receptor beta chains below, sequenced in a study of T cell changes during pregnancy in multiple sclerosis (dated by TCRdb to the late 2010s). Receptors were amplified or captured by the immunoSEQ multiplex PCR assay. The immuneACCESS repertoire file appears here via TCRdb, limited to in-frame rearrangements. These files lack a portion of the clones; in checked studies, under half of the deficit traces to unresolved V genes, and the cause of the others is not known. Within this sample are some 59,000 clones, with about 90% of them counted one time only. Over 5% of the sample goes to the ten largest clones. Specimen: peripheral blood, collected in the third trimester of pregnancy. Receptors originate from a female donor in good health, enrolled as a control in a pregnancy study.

CDR3 sequence reads: CAISDGGDISGNTIYF. DNA for the CDR3: TGTGCCATCAGTGACGGTGGGGACATCTCTGGAAACACCATATATTTT. The gene calls are TRBV10-3 and TRBJ1-3, with a possible D match to TRBD1 (6 bases). In germline, CDR1 is ENHRY, CDR2 SYGVKD. The CDR3 runs to 16 residues. Trimming left V 3 bases short and J 0 bases short, with 12 bases between.

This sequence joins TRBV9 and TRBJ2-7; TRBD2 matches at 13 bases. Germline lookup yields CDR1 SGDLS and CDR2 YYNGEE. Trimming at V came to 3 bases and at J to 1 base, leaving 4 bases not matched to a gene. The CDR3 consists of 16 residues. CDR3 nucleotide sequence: TGTGCCAGCAGCGCCTCACTAGCGGGAGGGTCCTACGAGCAGTACTTC. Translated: CASSASLAGGSYEQYF.

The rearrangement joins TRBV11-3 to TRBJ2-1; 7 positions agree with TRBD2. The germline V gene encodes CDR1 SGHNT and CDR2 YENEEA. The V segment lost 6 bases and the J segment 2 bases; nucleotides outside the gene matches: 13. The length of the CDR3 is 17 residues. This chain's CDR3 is CASRKGEGFETYNEQFF. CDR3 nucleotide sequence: TGTGCCAGCAGAAAAGGGGAGGGGTTCGAGACCTACAATGAGCAGTTCTTC.

The CDR3 spells CSAGGGEAQHF. The CDR3 DNA reads TGCAGTGCGGGGGGAGGAGAAGCCCAGCATTTT. The J gene is TRBJ1-5, the V gene TRBV20-1; D may be TRBD1 (5 bases). Trimming left V 6 bases short and J 11 bases short, with 14 bases between. The germline V gene encodes CDR1 DFQATT and CDR2 SNEGSKA (reference sequence). The CDR3 runs 11 residues.

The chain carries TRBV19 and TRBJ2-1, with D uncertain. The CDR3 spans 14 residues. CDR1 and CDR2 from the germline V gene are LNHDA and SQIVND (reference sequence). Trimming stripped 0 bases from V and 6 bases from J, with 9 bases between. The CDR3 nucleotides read TGTGCCAGTAGTATAGATTCTCTCGGCAATGAGCAGTTCTTC. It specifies CASSIDSLGNEQFF.

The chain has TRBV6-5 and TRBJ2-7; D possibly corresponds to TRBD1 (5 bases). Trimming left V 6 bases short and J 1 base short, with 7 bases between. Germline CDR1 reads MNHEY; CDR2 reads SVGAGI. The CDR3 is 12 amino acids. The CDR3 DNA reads TGTGCCAGCAGCCAGGGTTCCTACGAGCAGTACTTC. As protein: CASSQGSYEQYF.

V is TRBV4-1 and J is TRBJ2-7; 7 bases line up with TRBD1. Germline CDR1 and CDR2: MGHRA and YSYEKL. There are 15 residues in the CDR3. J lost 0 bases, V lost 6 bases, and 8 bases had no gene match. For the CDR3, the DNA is TGCGCCAGCAGTCGCGTGGACAGGTCCTCCTACGAGCAGTACTTC. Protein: CASSRVDRSSYEQYF.

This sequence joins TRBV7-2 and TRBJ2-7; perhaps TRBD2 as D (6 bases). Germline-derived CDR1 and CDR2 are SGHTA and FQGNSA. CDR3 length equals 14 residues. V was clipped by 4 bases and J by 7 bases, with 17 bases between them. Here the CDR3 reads CASSSWAGGEEQYF. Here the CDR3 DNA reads TGTGCCAGCAGCTCTTGGGCGGGCGGGGAGGAGCAGTACTTC.

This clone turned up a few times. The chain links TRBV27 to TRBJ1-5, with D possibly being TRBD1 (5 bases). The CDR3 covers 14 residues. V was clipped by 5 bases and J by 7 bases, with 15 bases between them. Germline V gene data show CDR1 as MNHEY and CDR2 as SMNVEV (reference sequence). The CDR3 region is CASSPSLQGQPQHF. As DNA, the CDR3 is TGTGCCAGCAGTCCCTCATTGCAGGGACAGCCCCAGCATTTT.

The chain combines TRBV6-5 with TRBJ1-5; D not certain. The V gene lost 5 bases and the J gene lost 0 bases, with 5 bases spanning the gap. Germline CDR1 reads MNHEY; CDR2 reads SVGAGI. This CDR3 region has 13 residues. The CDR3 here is CASSPNSNQPQHF. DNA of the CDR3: TGTGCCAGCAGTCCCAATAGCAATCAGCCCCAGCATTTT.

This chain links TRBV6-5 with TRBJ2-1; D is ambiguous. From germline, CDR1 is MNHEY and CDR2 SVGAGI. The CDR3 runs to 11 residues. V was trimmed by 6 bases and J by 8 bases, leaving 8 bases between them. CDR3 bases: TGTGCCAGCAGCCACCTAGATGAGCAGTTCTTC. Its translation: CASSHLDEQFF.

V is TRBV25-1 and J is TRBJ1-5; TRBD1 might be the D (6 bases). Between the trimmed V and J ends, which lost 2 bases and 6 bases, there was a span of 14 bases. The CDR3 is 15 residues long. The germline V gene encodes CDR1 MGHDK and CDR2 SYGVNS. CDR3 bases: TGTGCCAGCAGTGAAACCGGACAGTCAGGTCAGCCCCAGCATTTT. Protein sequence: CASSETGQSGQPQHF. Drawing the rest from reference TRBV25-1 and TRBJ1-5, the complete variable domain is EADIYQTPRYLVIGTGKKITLECSQTMGHDKMYWYQQDPGMELHLIHYSYGVNSTEKGDLSSESTVSRIRTEHFPLTLESARPSHTSQYLCASSETGQSGQPQHFGDGTRLSIL.